This T cell receptor (beta chain) stems from a study of blood T cell repertoires in COVID-19. Study-level background: Spain, Italy and the United States supplied samples that represented acute and convalescent COVID-19. Sources were T cells, B-cell-depleted T cells, or PBMCs; the material itself was cDNA or gDNA.

CDR1 and CDR2 (germline): MDHEN, SYDVKM. Trimming removed 5 bases at V and 0 bases at J, with 14 bases between. This CDR3 has 15 residues. TCRdb's copy holds only in-frame clones and misses some; the assay was immunoSEQ multiplex PCR. The data show about 200,000 clones, about 85% seen once. This receptor was taken from a woman over 75 with acute or convalescent COVID-19. This chain uses TRBV28 with TRBJ2-7, with a tentative D call TRBD1 (6 bases). The sample consisted of peripheral blood. CDR3 residues: CASSPQTGVSYEQYF. In DNA form, the CDR3 reads TGTGCCAGCAGTCCCCAGACAGGTGTCTCCTACGAGCAGTACTTC.